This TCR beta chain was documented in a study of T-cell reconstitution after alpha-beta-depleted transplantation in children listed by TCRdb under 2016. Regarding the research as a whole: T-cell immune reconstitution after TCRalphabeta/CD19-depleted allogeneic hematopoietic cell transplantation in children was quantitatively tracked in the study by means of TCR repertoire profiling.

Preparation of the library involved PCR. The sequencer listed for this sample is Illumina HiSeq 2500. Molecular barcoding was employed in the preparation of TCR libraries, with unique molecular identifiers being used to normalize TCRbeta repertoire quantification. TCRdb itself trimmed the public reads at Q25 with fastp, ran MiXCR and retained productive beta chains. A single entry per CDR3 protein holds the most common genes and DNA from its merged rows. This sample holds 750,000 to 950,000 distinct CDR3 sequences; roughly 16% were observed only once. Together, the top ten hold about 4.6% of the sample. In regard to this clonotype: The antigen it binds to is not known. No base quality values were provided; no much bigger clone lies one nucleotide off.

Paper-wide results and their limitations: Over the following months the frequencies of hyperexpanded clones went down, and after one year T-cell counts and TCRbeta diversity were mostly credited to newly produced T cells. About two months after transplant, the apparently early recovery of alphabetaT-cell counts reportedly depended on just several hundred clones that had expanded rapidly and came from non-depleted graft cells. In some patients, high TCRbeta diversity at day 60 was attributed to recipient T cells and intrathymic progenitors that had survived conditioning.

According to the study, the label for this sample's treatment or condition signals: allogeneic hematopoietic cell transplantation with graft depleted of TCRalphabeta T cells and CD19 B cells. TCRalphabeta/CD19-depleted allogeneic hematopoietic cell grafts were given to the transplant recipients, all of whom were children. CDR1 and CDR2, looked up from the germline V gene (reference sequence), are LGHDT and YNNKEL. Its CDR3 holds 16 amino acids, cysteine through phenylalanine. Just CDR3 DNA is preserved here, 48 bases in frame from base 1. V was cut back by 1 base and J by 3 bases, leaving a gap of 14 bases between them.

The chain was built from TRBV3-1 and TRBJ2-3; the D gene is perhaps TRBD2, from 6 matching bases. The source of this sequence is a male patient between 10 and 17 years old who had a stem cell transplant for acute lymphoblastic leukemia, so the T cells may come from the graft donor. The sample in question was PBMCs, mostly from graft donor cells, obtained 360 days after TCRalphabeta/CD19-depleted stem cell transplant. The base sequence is TGTGCCAGCAGCCAAGTTCTAGCGTGGAGTACAGATACGCAGTATTTT. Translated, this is CASSQVLAWSTDTQYF.